This T cell receptor (beta chain) was sequenced for a study of blood T cell repertoires in COVID-19. Study context: There were acute and convalescent COVID-19 samples, and they came from the United States, Italy and Spain.

This CDR3 is 14 amino acids long. Trimming left V 4 bases short and J 1 base short, with 11 bases between. Looked up from germline, CDR1 is SGHDT and CDR2 is YYEEEE. Sequenced by immunoSEQ multiplex PCR; TCRdb stores in-frame clones only, minus some. The sample contains 30,000 or so clones, 84% of which appear only once. This TCR came from a man aged 80 or over with active COVID-19. The material sequenced was peripheral blood. The V gene is TRBV5-6, the J gene TRBJ2-5; weak D call: TRBD1 (6 bases). CDR3 amino acids: CASSRRQAQETQYF. CDR3 nucleotide sequence: TGTGCCAGCAGCCGAAGACAGGCCCAAGAGACCCAGTACTTC.